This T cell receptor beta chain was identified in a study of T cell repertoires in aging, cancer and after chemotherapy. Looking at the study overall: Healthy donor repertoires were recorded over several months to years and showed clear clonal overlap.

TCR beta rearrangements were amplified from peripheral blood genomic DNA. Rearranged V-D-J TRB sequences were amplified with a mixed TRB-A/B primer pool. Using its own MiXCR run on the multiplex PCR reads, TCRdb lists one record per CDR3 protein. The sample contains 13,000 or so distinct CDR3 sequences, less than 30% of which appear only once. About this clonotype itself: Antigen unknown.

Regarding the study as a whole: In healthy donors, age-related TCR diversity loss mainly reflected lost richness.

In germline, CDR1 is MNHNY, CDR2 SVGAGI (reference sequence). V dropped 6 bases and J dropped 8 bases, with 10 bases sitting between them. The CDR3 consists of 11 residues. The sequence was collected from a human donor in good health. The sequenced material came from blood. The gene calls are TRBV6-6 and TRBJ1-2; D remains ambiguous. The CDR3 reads CASRLGGGYTF. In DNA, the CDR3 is TGTGCCAGCAGACTGGGCGGAGGCTACACCTTC.